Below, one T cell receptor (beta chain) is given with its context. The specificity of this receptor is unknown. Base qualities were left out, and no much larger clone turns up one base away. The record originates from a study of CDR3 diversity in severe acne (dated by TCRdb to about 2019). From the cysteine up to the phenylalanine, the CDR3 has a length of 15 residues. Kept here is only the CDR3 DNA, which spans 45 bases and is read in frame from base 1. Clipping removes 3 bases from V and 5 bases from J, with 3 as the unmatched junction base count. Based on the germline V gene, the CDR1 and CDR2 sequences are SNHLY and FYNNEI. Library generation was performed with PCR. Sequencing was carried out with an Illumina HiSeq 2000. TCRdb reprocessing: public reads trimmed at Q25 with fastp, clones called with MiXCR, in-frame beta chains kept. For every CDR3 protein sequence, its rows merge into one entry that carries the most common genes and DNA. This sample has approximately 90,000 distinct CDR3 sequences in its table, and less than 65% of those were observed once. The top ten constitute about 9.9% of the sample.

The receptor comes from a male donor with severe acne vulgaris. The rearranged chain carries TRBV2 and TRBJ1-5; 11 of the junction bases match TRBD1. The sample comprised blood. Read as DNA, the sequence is TGTGCCAGCAGTGAGAGGACAGGGGGCGATCAGCCCCAGCATTTT. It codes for CASSERTGGDQPQHF.